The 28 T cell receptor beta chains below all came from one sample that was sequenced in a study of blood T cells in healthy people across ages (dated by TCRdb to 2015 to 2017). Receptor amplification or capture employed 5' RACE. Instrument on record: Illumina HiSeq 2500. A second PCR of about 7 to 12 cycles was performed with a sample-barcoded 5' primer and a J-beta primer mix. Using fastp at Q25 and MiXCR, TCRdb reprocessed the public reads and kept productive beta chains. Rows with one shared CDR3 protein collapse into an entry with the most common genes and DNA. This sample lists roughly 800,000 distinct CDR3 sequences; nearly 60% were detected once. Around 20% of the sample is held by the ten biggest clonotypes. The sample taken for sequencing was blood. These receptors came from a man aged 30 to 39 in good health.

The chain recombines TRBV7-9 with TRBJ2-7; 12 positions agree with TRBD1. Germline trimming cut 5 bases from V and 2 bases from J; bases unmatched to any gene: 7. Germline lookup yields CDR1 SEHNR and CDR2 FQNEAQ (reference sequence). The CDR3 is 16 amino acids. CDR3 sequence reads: CASSPWDRGPPYEQYF. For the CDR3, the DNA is TGTGCCAGCAGCCCATGGGACAGGGGGCCCCCCTACGAGCAGTACTTC.

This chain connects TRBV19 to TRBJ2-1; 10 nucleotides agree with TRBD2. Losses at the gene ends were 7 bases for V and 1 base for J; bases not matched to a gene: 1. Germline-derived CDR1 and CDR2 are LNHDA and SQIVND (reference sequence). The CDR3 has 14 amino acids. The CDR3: CASKLAGSYNEQFF. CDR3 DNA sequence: TGTGCCAGTAAACTAGCGGGGTCCTACAATGAGCAGTTCTTC.

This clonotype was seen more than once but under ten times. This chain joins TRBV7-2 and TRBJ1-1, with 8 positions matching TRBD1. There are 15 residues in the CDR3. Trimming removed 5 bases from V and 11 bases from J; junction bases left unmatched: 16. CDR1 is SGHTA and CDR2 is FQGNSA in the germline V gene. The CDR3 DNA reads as TGTGCCAGCAGCGTCAATTCAGGGGGCAGGATCCGGGCTTTCTTT. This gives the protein CASSVNSGGRIRAFF.

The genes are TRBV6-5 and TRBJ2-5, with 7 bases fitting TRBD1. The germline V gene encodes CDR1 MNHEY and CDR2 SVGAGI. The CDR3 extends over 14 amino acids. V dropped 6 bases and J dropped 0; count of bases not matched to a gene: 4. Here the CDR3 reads CASSTQGYQETQYF. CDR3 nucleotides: TGTGCCAGCAGCACACAGGGGTACCAAGAGACCCAGTACTTC.

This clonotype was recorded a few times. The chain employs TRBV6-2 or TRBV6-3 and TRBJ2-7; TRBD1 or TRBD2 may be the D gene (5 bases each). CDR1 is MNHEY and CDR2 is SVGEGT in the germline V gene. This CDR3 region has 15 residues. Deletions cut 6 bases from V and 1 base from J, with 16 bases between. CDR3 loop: CASRFAQGASYEQYF. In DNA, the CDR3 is TGTGCCAGCAGGTTTGCGCAGGGAGCGTCCTACGAGCAGTACTTC.

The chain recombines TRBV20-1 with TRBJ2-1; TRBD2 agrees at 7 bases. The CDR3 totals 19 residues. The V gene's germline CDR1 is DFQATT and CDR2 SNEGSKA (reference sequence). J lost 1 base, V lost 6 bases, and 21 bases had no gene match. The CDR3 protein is CSAPRAGWEGRRSYNEQFF. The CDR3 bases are TGCAGTGCGCCTCGTGCGGGGTGGGAGGGCCGTCGTTCCTACAATGAGCAGTTCTTC.

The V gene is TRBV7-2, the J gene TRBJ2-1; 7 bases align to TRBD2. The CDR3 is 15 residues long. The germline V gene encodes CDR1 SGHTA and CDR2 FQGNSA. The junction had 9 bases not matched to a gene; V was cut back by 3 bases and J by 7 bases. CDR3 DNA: TGTGCCAGCAGCTTGGACGGGGCGGGAGTGAATGAGCAGTTCTTC. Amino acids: CASSLDGAGVNEQFF.

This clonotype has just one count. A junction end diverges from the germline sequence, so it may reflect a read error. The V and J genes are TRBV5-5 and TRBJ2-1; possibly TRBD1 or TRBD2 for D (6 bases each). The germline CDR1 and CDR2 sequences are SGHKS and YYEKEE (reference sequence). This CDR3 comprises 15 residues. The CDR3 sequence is CASSLVGWGANEQFF. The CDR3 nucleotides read TGTGCTAGCAGCTTAGTAGGGTGGGGGGCCAATGAGCAGTTCTTC.

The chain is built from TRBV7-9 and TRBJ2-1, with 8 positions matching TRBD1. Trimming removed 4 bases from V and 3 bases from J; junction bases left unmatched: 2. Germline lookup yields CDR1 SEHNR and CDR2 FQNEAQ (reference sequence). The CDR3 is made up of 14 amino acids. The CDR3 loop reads CASSWDRSYNEQFF. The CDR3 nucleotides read TGTGCCAGCAGCTGGGACAGGAGCTACAATGAGCAGTTCTTC.

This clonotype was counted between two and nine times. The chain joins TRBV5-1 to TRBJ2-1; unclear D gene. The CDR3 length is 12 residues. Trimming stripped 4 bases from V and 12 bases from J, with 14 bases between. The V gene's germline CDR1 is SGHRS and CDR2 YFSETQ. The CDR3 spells CASSPQGPWQFF. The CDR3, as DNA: TGCGCCAGCAGCCCCCAAGGGCCGTGGCAGTTCTTC. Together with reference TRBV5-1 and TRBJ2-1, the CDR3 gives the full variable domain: KAGVTQTPRYLIKTRGQQVTLSCSPISGHRSVSWYQQTPGQGLQFLFEYFSETQRNKGNFPGRFSGRQFSNSRSEMNVSTLELGDSALYLCASSPQGPWQFFGPGTRLTVL.

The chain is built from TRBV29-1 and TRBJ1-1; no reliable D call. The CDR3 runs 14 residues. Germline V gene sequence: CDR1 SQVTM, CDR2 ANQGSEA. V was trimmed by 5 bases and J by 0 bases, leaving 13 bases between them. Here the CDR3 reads CSVSFGVMNTEAFF. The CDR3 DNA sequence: TGCAGCGTTTCGTTTGGGGTTATGAACACTGAAGCTTTCTTT.

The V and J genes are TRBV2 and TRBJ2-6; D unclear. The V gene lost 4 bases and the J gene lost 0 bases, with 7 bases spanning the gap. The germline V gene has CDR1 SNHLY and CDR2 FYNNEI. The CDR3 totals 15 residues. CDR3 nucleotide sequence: TGTGCCAGCAGTGTACGTAGCTCTGGGGCCAACGTCCTGACTTTC. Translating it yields CASSVRSSGANVLTF.

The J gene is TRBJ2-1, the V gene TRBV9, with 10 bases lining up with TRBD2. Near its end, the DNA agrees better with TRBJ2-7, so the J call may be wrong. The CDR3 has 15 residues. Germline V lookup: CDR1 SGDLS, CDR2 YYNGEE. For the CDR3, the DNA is TGTGCCAGCAGCCTCGGGACTAGCGCATCCAATGAGCAGTACTTC. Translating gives CASSLGTSASNEQYF.

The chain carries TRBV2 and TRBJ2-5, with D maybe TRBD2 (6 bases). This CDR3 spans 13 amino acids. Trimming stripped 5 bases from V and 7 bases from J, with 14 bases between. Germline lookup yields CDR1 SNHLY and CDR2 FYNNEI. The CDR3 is CASSRDLGRTQYF. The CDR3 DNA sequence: TGTGCCAGCAGTAGGGACTTGGGAAGGACCCAGTACTTC.

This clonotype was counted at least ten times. The CDR3 DNA is TGCGCCAGCAAGGACAGGGCGAATAGTAAATCCTATGGCTACACCTTC. Residues: CASKDRANSKSYGYTF. This sequence joins TRBV5-1 and TRBJ1-2, with 8 bases matching TRBD1. CDR3 length: 16 amino acids. After removal of 6 bases from V and 4 bases from J, the junction contained 14 bases not matched to a gene. Germline values: CDR1 SGHRS, CDR2 YFSETQ. The full variable domain, its missing parts supplied by reference TRBV5-1 and TRBJ1-2, is KAGVTQTPRYLIKTRGQQVTLSCSPISGHRSVSWYQQTPGQGLQFLFEYFSETQRNKGNFPGRFSGRQFSNSRSEMNVSTLELGDSALYLCASKDRANSKSYGYTFGSGTRLTVV.

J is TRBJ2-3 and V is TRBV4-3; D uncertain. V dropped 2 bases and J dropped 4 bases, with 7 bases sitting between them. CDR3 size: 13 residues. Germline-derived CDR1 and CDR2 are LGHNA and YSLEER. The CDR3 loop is CASSQRRSDTQYF. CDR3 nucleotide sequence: TGCGCCAGCAGCCAACGGCGATCAGATACGCAGTATTTT.

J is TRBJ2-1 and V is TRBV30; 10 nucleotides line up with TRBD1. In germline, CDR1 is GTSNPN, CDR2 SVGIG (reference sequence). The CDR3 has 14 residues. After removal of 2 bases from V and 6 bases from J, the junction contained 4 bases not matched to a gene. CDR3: CAWSKDRGTNEQFF. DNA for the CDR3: TGTGCCTGGAGTAAGGACAGGGGGACCAATGAGCAGTTCTTC. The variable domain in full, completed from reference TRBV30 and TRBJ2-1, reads SQTIHQWPATLVQPVGSPLSLECTVEGTSNPNLYWYRQAAGRGLQLLFYSVGIGQISSEVPQNLSASRPQDRQFILSSKKLLLSDSGFYLCAWSKDRGTNEQFFGPGTRLTVL.

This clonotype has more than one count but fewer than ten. The CDR3 DNA reads TGTGCCAGCAGCAAAGCTCGAGGGAGGGACCCAGATACGCAGTATTTT. It codes for CASSKARGRDPDTQYF. V and J are TRBV21-1 and TRBJ2-3; TRBD2 was called by the table and not checked on the DNA. TRBV21-1 is deemed a pseudogene. There are 16 residues in the CDR3.

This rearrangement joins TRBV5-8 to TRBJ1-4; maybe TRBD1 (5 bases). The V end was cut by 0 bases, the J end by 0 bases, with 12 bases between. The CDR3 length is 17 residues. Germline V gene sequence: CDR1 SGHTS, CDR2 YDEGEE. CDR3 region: CASSLGGGAATNEKLFF. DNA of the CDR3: TGTGCCAGCAGCTTGGGCGGGGGAGCGGCAACTAATGAAAAACTGTTTTTT.

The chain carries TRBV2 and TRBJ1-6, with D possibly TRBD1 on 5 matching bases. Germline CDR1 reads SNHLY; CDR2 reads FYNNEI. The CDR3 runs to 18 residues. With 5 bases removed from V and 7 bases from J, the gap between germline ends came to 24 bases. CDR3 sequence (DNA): TGTGCCAGCAGTCTTCGCGGGTTCACCGGGACTTCCAATTCACCCCTCCACTTT. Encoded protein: CASSLRGFTGTSNSPLHF.

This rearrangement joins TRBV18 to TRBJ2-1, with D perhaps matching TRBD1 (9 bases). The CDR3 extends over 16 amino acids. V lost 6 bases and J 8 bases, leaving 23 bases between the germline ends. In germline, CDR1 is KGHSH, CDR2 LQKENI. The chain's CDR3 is CASSTGGDRDSDEQFF. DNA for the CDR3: TGTGCCAGCTCCACGGGGGGGGACAGGGACTCCGATGAGCAGTTCTTC.

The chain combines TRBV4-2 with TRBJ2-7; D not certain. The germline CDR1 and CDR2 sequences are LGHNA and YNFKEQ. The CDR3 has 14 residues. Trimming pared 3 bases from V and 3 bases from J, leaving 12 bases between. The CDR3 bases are TGTGCCAGCAGCCAGTCCAGAGTAAACTACGAGCAGTACTTC. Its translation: CASSQSRVNYEQYF.

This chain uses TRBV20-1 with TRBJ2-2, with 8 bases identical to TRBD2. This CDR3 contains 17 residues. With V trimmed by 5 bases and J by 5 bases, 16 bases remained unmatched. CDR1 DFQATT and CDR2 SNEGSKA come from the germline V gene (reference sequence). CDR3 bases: TGCAGTGCTCCCATTTACGCGGGAGGCTTTGGGACCGGGGAGCTGTTTTTT. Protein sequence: CSAPIYAGGFGTGELFF.

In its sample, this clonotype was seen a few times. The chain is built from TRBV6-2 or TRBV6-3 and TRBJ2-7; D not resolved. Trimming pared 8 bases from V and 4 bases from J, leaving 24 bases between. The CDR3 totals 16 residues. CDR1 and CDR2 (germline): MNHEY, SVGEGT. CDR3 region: CASLRSPDPLPYEQYF. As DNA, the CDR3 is TGTGCCAGCTTGCGGTCTCCGGATCCTCTACCTTACGAGCAGTACTTC.

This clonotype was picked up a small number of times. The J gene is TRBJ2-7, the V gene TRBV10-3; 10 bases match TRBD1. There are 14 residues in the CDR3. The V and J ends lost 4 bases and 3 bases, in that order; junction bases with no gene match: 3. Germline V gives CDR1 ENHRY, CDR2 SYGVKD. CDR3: CAISVDRGDYEQYF. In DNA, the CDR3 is TGTGCCATCAGTGTGGACAGGGGGGACTACGAGCAGTACTTC.

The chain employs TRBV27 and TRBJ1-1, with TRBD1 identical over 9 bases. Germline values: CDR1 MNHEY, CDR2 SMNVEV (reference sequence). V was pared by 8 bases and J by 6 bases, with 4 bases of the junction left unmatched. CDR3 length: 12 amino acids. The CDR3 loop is CASFTGGSEAFF. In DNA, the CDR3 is TGTGCCAGCTTCACAGGGGGCTCTGAAGCTTTCTTT.

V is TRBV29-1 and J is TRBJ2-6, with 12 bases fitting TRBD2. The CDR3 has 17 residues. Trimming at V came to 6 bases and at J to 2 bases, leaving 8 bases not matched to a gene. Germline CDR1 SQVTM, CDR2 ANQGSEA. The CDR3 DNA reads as TGCAGCGTCGCTAGCGGGAGGGATTTTACTGGGGCCAACGTCCTGACTTTC. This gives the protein CSVASGRDFTGANVLTF.

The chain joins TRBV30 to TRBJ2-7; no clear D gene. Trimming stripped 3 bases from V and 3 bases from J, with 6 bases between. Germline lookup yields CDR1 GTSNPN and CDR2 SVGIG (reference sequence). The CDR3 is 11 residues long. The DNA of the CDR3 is TGTGCCTGGAGAGCTGACTACGAGCAGTACTTC. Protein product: CAWRADYEQYF.